This is a list of T cell receptor beta chains from one sample in a study of PD-1 blockade in classical Hodgkin lymphoma. This table comes from immunoSEQ multiplex PCR, and its TCRdb copy is limited to in-frame clones, with some not included. The sample records some 23,000 clones, roughly two thirds being singletons. Sequenced material: peripheral blood mononuclear cells (PBMCs), taken at baseline. The receptor set was obtained from a human donor with classical Hodgkin lymphoma. Both conserved end residues are trimmed from each CDR3. Fields, in order: J gene, V gene, clone size, CDR3 protein. Rows give clone size only sometimes, using once, few, many, or a class for an expanded clone.

J gene: TRBJ1-5; V gene: TRBV28; clone size: -; CDR3 protein: ASKAGVLGPQH
J gene: TRBJ2-5; V gene: TRBV5-1; clone size: -; CDR3 protein: ASSLVLAGQETQY
J gene: TRBJ1-5; V gene: TRBV6-6; clone size: -; CDR3 protein: ASSLGDRSNQPQH
J gene: TRBJ1-5; V gene: TRBV2; clone size: once; CDR3 protein: ASKGQGGNQPQH
J gene: TRBJ2-3; V gene: TRBV5-1; clone size: -; CDR3 protein: ASSLSGGPTDTQY
J gene: TRBJ2-4; V gene: TRBV30; clone size: -; CDR3 protein: AFGQGRNIQY
J gene: TRBJ2-5; V gene: TRBV19; clone size: -; CDR3 protein: ASSIGSGGAETQY
J gene: TRBJ1-6; V gene: TRBV4-3; clone size: -; CDR3 protein: ASSQDNPTSTGTYNSPLH
J gene: TRBJ2-7; V gene: TRBV9; clone size: -; CDR3 protein: ASSVGDASYEQY
J gene: TRBJ1-2; V gene: TRBV29-1; clone size: few; CDR3 protein: SVRQGYT
J gene: TRBJ2-1; V gene: TRBV29-1; clone size: -; CDR3 protein: SVGAGGAGNEQF
J gene: TRBJ2-3; V gene: TRBV9; clone size: once; CDR3 protein: ASSTTQGMGPGADTQY
J gene: TRBJ1-5; V gene: TRBV18; clone size: -; CDR3 protein: ASATKEDQPQH
J gene: TRBJ1-4; V gene: TRBV30; clone size: -; CDR3 protein: AWNGLTNEKLF
J gene: TRBJ2-5; V gene: TRBV27; clone size: few; CDR3 protein: ASPWEGYEETQY
J gene: TRBJ2-2; V gene: TRBV19; clone size: -; CDR3 protein: ASSTGGELF
J gene: TRBJ1-2; V gene: TRBV28; clone size: -; CDR3 protein: ASSRQGRGYT
J gene: TRBJ1-1; V gene: TRBV11-2; clone size: once; CDR3 protein: ASSRRVGGTEAF
J gene: TRBJ1-5; V gene: TRBV28; clone size: few; CDR3 protein: ASNGDQPQH
J gene: TRBJ1-1; V gene: TRBV7-2; clone size: -; CDR3 protein: ASSLARKLGTEAF
J gene: TRBJ2-2; V gene: TRBV9; clone size: few; CDR3 protein: ASSVGGQGAGELF
J gene: TRBJ2-4; V gene: TRBV5-6; clone size: -; CDR3 protein: ASSGLRTEAKNIQY
J gene: TRBJ2-1; V gene: TRBV7-2; clone size: once; CDR3 protein: ASRRFAGSSYNEQF
J gene: TRBJ2-1; V gene: TRBV6-1; clone size: -; CDR3 protein: ASSAGPGEQF
J gene: TRBJ2-7; V gene: TRBV6-5; clone size: -; CDR3 protein: ASRSVYEQY
J gene: TRBJ1-5; V gene: TRBV15; clone size: -; CDR3 protein: ATSRDKGGNQPQH
J gene: TRBJ2-7; V gene: TRBV28; clone size: medium-sized; CDR3 protein: ASSPLLAGGYEQY
J gene: TRBJ2-5; V gene: TRBV2; clone size: -; CDR3 protein: ASSESWASGRRGTQY
J gene: TRBJ2-2; V gene: TRBV28; clone size: -; CDR3 protein: ASIPNGAGANTGELF
J gene: TRBJ2-1; V gene: TRBV14; clone size: -; CDR3 protein: ASSRTGRSSYNEQF
J gene: TRBJ2-3; V gene: TRBV21-1; clone size: -; CDR3 protein: ASSRSTDTQY
J gene: TRBJ1-1; V gene: TRBV28; clone size: medium-sized; CDR3 protein: ASSSTGRNTEAF
J gene: TRBJ2-1; V gene: TRBV7-9; clone size: -; CDR3 protein: ASSLPSLGSTNEQF
J gene: TRBJ2-5; V gene: TRBV6-1; clone size: few; CDR3 protein: ASSGPRDRDYQETQY
J gene: TRBJ2-7; V gene: TRBV19; clone size: -; CDR3 protein: ASSRIGKEQY
J gene: TRBJ2-1; V gene: TRBV7-8; clone size: -; CDR3 protein: ASSLDSWGGASNEQF
J gene: TRBJ1-1; V gene: TRBV5-1; clone size: few; CDR3 protein: ASRSGPRNTEAF
J gene: TRBJ2-1; V gene: TRBV10-3; clone size: -; CDR3 protein: AISGGGPTYNEQF
J gene: TRBJ2-7; V gene: TRBV28; clone size: -; CDR3 protein: ASSPWVGQGVYEQY
J gene: TRBJ1-1; V gene: TRBV9; clone size: once; CDR3 protein: ASSVGFGSSTEAF
J gene: TRBJ2-4; V gene: TRBV18; clone size: few; CDR3 protein: ASSPPPKAKNIQY
J gene: TRBJ1-6; V gene: TRBV7-2; clone size: -; CDR3 protein: ASSLGRTGYNSPLH
J gene: -; V gene: TRBV6-6; clone size: -; CDR3 protein: ASRNLAGSYEQY
J gene: TRBJ2-7; V gene: TRBV9; clone size: -; CDR3 protein: ASSVTGGSYEQY
J gene: TRBJ2-7; V gene: TRBV28; clone size: -; CDR3 protein: ASSSLTSGSYEQY
J gene: TRBJ1-1; V gene: TRBV23-1; clone size: -; CDR3 protein: ASSQTLREKNTEAF
J gene: TRBJ2-1; V gene: TRBV29-1; clone size: -; CDR3 protein: SVEGGWGGHLNEQF
J gene: TRBJ2-1; V gene: TRBV11-1; clone size: few; CDR3 protein: ASSYGLAGVEQF
J gene: TRBJ1-1; V gene: TRBV10-3; clone size: few; CDR3 protein: AISEWDRDGVAF
J gene: TRBJ2-2; V gene: TRBV6-1; clone size: -; CDR3 protein: ASRGAGELF
J gene: TRBJ1-3; V gene: TRBV7-9; clone size: -; CDR3 protein: ASSQRAGGFLGNTIY
J gene: TRBJ1-1; V gene: TRBV5-6; clone size: few; CDR3 protein: ASSLDQSEAF
J gene: TRBJ2-1; V gene: TRBV28; clone size: medium-sized; CDR3 protein: ASTKILSRYNEQF
J gene: TRBJ2-3; V gene: TRBV5-1; clone size: -; CDR3 protein: ASSQSGGTDTQY